A selection of T cell receptor beta chains follows, all from one sample in a study of blood T cell repertoires in COVID-19. Clones were sequenced by immunoSEQ multiplex PCR, and TCRdb holds only the in-frame ones, with some missing. The data show some 180,000 clones, nearly 80% seen once. Sequenced: PBMCs or T cells enriched from blood (not recorded which). Receptors were obtained from a man in his 60s who had been exposed to COVID-19. Both conserved end residues are part of each CDR3.

v_call,j_call,cdr3_aa
TRBV7-9,TRBJ1-2,CASSIDGTGRGYTF
TRBV9,TRBJ2-7,CASSVGTSGTRVEQYF
TRBV9,TRBJ1-2,CASSVAGQGGGYTF
TRBV2,TRBJ2-2,CASTQGLTSGELFF
TRBV6-1,TRBJ1-4,CASSEMGGSRKLFF
TRBV9,TRBJ2-1,CASSSQLSGSHNEQFF
TRBV3-1/TRBV3-2,TRBJ1-2,CASSPTRTGDRGYTF
TRBV6-5,TRBJ1-2,CASRIIDGEGGYTF
TRBV5-8,TRBJ2-7,CASSYRTSYEQYF
TRBV7-9,TRBJ2-1,CASSPRQDNEQFF
TRBV4-1,TRBJ1-2,CASSQDSHTQGYTF
TRBV7-8,TRBJ1-1,CASSRLDRVNTEAFF
TRBV25-1,TRBJ1-4,CASSEFGGDNEKLFF
TRBV2,TRBJ1-4,CASSEQGEKLFF
TRBV30,TRBJ1-3,CAWINGNTIYF
TRBV12-3/TRBV12-4,TRBJ1-1,CASSLRADTEAFF
TRBV12-5,TRBJ2-1,CASGNSGRARQFF
TRBV6-5,TRBJ2-1,CASSYAGAGEQFF
TRBV7-9,TRBJ1-2,CASSLASGQGSYGYTF
TRBV6-5,TRBJ2-2,CASSDSWTRAGELFF
TRBV7-3,TRBJ2-5,CASSFKGLRETQYF
TRBV5-1,TRBJ2-1,CASSLYGRGTEQFF
TRBV5-6,TRBJ1-6,CASSLGWSSSSYNSPLHF
TRBV30,TRBJ1-5,CAWSYGQGLDQPQHF
TRBV7-8,TRBJ2-3,CASSLVLAGGQGTQYF
TRBV5-1,TRBJ1-2,CASSPNGAGGYTF
TRBV19,TRBJ1-4,CASSLLWTLGNEKLFF
TRBV5-4,TRBJ2-7,CASSSTGQTYEQYF
TRBV6-5,TRBJ1-5,CASSSGGFQPQHF
TRBV20-1,TRBJ1-2,CSARTVTGYTF
TRBV3-1/TRBV3-2,TRBJ2-7,CASSQVRWHEQYF
TRBV24-1,TRBJ2-7,CATSDSGTGQEQYF
TRBV11-1,TRBJ2-7,CASSWGEVYEQYF
TRBV10-3,TRBJ2-2,CAISETLNTGELFF
TRBV28,TRBJ1-6,CASTGRGSSPLHF
TRBV19,TRBJ1-4,CASSIVQKEKLFF
TRBV5-1,TRBJ1-3,CASSLASGSGNTIYF
TRBV4-3,TRBJ2-7,CASSQEWAGPSGTAYEQYF
TRBV18,TRBJ1-2,CASSPPRGHQDYGYTF
TRBV5-1,TRBJ2-1,CASGRANEQFF
TRBV14,TRBJ2-5,CASSQVIAGAKKETQYF
TRBV27,TRBJ2-5,CASSLALGGVKTQYF
TRBV3-1/TRBV3-2,TRBJ1-1,CASSRTGSTEAFF
TRBV20-1,TRBJ2-7,CSASPGQGSYEQYF
TRBV11-3,TRBJ1-6,CASSFEGSNSPLHF
TRBV11-2,TRBJ1-6,CASSLESRGHNSPLHF
TRBV4-1,TRBJ2-2,CASSQALAANTGELFF
TRBV24-1,TRBJ2-2,CATSDPGPAGNTGELFF
TRBV7-3,TRBJ2-1,CASSEGGSGRAGNEQFF
TRBV11-3,TRBJ2-1,CASSPRASGGRDEQFF
TRBV5-4,TRBJ2-1,CASSPLSGLAGVSEQFF
TRBV3-1/TRBV3-2,TRBJ2-3,CASSRSHRGRGTDTQYF
TRBV10-3,TRBJ1-2,CAVNEPGAGGYTF
TRBV11-2,TRBJ1-3,CASSSGGTYSGNTIYF
TRBV6-6,TRBJ1-2,CASIQGQGRPGVYTF